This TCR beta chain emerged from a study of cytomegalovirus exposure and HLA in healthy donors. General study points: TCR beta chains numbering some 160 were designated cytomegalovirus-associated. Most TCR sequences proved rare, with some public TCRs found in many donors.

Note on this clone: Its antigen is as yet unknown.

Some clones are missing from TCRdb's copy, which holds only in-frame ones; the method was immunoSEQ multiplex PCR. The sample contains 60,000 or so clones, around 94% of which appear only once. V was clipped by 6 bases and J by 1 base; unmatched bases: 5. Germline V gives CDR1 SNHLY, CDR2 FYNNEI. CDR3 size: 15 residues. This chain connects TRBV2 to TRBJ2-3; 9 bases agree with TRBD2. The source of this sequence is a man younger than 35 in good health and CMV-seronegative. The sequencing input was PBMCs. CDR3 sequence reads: CASRLLAGGTDTQYF. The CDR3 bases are TGTGCCAGCAGATTACTAGCGGGCGGCACAGATACGCAGTATTTT.